One and the same sample provided the 17 T cell receptor beta chains below, sequenced in a study of OX40 agonist ivuxolimab in advanced cancers. The table came from immunoSEQ multiplex PCR; TCRdb's copy has only in-frame clones and leaves some out. This sample has fewer than 40,000 clones, with about 80% found just once. Sequences were derived from CD4+ or CD8+ T cells sorted from blood, sampled in a trial of the OX40 agonist ivuxolimab. The receptor set was obtained from an adult with an advanced solid tumor such as melanoma, head and neck, liver or kidney cancer.

The V and J genes are TRBV6-1 and TRBJ1-3, with D hard to call. Looked up from germline, CDR1 is MNHNS and CDR2 is SASEGT. The CDR3 has 10 amino acids. Trimming pared 4 bases from V and 9 bases from J, leaving 4 bases between. CDR3 nucleotides: TGTGCCAGCAGTGGAGGCACCATATATTTT. Residues: CASSGGTIYF.

The chain links TRBV30 to TRBJ1-5; 9 bases are shared with TRBD1. CDR1 and CDR2 (germline): GTSNPN, SVGIG (reference sequence). The CDR3 runs to 13 residues. J lost 7 bases, V lost 5 bases, and 6 bases had no gene match. For the CDR3, the DNA is TGTGCCTGGCGGGGACAGGGCGGGCAGCCCCAGCATTTT. Its protein is CAWRGQGGQPQHF.

CDR3: CASSLATGRWGTDTQYF. In DNA form, the CDR3 reads TGCGCCAGCAGCTTGGCCACGGGTCGGTGGGGCACAGATACGCAGTATTTT. This rearrangement joins TRBV5-1 to TRBJ2-3, with D unclear. This CDR3 is 17 amino acids long. CDR1 SGHRS and CDR2 YFSETQ come from the germline V gene. The V end was cut by 0 bases, the J end by 1 base, with 15 bases between. Drawing the rest from reference TRBV5-1 and TRBJ2-3, the complete variable domain is KAGVTQTPRYLIKTRGQQVTLSCSPISGHRSVSWYQQTPGQGLQFLFEYFSETQRNKGNFPGRFSGRQFSNSRSEMNVSTLELGDSALYLCASSLATGRWGTDTQYFGPGTRLTVL.

J is TRBJ2-7 and V is TRBV2; tentative D call: TRBD2 (7 bases). V lost 8 bases and J lost 6, with 26 bases in between. CDR1 and CDR2 from the germline V gene are SNHLY and FYNNEI. The CDR3 covers 16 residues. The CDR3 coding sequence is TGTGCCAGCGAAAGGAGCCGCCGGGGGGCGTATGGCGAGCAGTACTTC. Translating gives CASERSRRGAYGEQYF. Combining the CDR3 with reference TRBV2 and TRBJ2-7 gives the whole variable domain EPEVTQTPSHQVTQMGQEVILRCVPISNHLYFYWYRQILGQKVEFLVSFYNNEISEKSEIFDDQFSVERPDGSNFTLKIRSTKLEDSAMYFCASERSRRGAYGEQYFGPGTRLTVT.

The gene calls are TRBV5-1 and TRBJ2-1, with a tentative D call TRBD2 (6 bases). Germline V gene lookup returns CDR1 SGHRS and CDR2 YFSETQ. V lost 3 bases and J 2 bases, leaving 15 bases between the germline ends. This CDR3 has 16 residues. CDR3 in amino acids: CASSWGLLGPYNEQFF. CDR3 coding DNA: TGCGCCAGCAGCTGGGGACTCCTAGGGCCCTACAATGAGCAGTTCTTC.

The chain links TRBV30 to TRBJ2-5, with 11 bases lining up with TRBD1. This CDR3 is built from 15 residues. Trimming took 3 bases from V and 5 from J; bases not matched to a gene: 8. CDR1 is GTSNPN and CDR2 is SVGIG in the germline V gene (reference sequence). This CDR3 is CAWRPGQGAGETQYF. DNA of the CDR3: TGTGCCTGGAGGCCAGGACAGGGGGCGGGGGAGACCCAGTACTTC.

The V call is TRBV5-1, the J call TRBJ2-3; possibly TRBD2 for D (5 bases). Germline V lookup: CDR1 SGHRS, CDR2 YFSETQ. V lost 0 bases and J lost 8, with 10 bases in between. The CDR3 has 13 residues. The CDR3 DNA reads as TGCGCCAGCAGCTTGGGACTATTGGGTACGCAGTATTTT. As protein: CASSLGLLGTQYF.

J is TRBJ2-3 and V is TRBV4-1, with D possibly being TRBD1 (6 bases). V was pared by 3 bases and J by 1 base, with 14 bases between. Germline V lookup: CDR1 MGHRA, CDR2 YSYEKL. The CDR3 contains 16 residues. The CDR3 loop reads CASSQGRGVGTDTQYF. The CDR3 coding sequence is TGCGCCAGCAGCCAGGGCAGGGGAGTGGGCACAGATACGCAGTATTTT.

The J gene is TRBJ1-1, the V gene TRBV2, with 8 nucleotides matching TRBD1. Germline V gene sequence: CDR1 SNHLY, CDR2 FYNNEI. V lost 5 bases and J lost 0; bases outside the gene matches: 8. The CDR3 runs to 16 residues. CDR3 amino acids: CASSSDRGKMNTEAFF. Written as DNA, the CDR3 is TGTGCCAGCAGTTCAGACAGGGGAAAGATGAACACTGAAGCTTTCTTT.

V usage is TRBV5-5 and J usage is TRBJ2-5; 8 nucleotides align to TRBD1. Germline loops: CDR1 SGHKS, CDR2 YYEKEE (reference sequence). V lost 2 bases, J lost 5 bases, and 11 bases stayed unmatched. CDR3 length equals 16 residues. CDR3 sequence: CASSLGTGGWLETQYF. The CDR3 nucleotides read TGTGCCAGCAGCTTAGGTACAGGGGGATGGTTGGAGACCCAGTACTTC.

The chain employs TRBV18 and TRBJ2-5; 10 bases map to TRBD1. Germline-derived CDR1 and CDR2 are KGHSH and LQKENI. The junction had 1 base not matched to a gene; V was cut back by 4 bases and J by 5 bases. The CDR3 consists of 13 residues. CDR3 sequence reads: CASSLGQGETQYF. The CDR3 DNA reads TGTGCCAGCTCACTGGGACAGGGGGAGACCCAGTACTTC.

The chain has TRBV5-5 and TRBJ1-2; D may be TRBD1 (5 bases). V was cut by 4 bases and J by 6 bases, with 22 bases left in between. The CDR3 contains 16 residues. Germline V gene data show CDR1 as SGHKS and CDR2 as YYEKEE (reference sequence). The CDR3 nucleotides are TGTGCCAGCAGCCGAGGGGAGCGGGGGACGATCGATGGCTACACCTTC. Protein: CASSRGERGTIDGYTF.

This rearrangement joins TRBV5-1 to TRBJ2-3; 8 positions agree with TRBD2. V dropped 5 bases and J dropped 2; count of bases not matched to a gene: 7. The CDR3 spans 15 residues. Looked up from germline, CDR1 is SGHRS and CDR2 is YFSETQ. CDR3 sequence reads: CASSAGRGDTDTQYF. The CDR3 DNA reads as TGCGCCAGCAGTGCGGGGCGGGGGGACACAGATACGCAGTATTTT.

The V call is TRBV2, the J call TRBJ2-1; D is possibly TRBD1 (5 bases). V dropped 7 bases and J dropped 10 bases, with 20 bases sitting between them. Germline CDR1 reads SNHLY; CDR2 reads FYNNEI. The CDR3 totals 14 residues. The CDR3: CASNQEAGKEEQFF. The CDR3 region has the DNA TGTGCCAGCAATCAGGAAGCAGGGAAGGAGGAGCAGTTCTTC.

The chain combines TRBV6-1 with TRBJ1-3; 7 bases are a match to TRBD1. The CDR3 covers 16 residues. Trimming took 3 bases from V and 3 from J; bases not matched to a gene: 8. The germline CDR1 and CDR2 sequences are MNHNS and SASEGT. The CDR3 coding sequence is TGTGCCAGCAGTGAGGCACAGGGGAGGTTTGGAAACACCATATATTTT. Translation gives CASSEAQGRFGNTIYF.

This sequence joins TRBV27 and TRBJ2-1; D possibly corresponds to TRBD2 (5 bases). The germline V and J ends were trimmed by 5 bases and 0 bases, with 32 bases remaining between them. CDR1 is MNHEY and CDR2 is SMNVEV in the germline V gene (reference sequence). The CDR3 length is 22 residues. The CDR3 DNA reads as TGTGCCAGCAGTCCCGAATGGTTTAGGAGGAGGTCGGAGGTTAGCTCCTACAATGAGCAGTTCTTC. Its translation: CASSPEWFRRRSEVSSYNEQFF.

The gene calls are TRBV18 and TRBJ2-7, with 7 positions matching TRBD1. CDR1 KGHSH and CDR2 LQKENI come from the germline V gene. CDR3 length: 14 residues. After removal of 3 bases from V and 6 bases from J, the junction contained 8 bases not matched to a gene. The CDR3 region has the DNA TGTGCCAGCTCACCCCGGGACAGAAATTCCGAGCAGTACTTC. Amino acid sequence: CASSPRDRNSEQYF.